The 17 T cell receptor beta chains given below trace back to one sample, sequenced in a study of immune cell composition in non-small cell lung cancer. Assay used: immunoSEQ multiplex PCR; TCRdb lists only in-frame clones, some missing. The table includes over 12,000 clones, under 75% detected once. The source material was lung tumor tissue. The receptors were gathered from a human donor with non-small cell lung cancer.

The chain couples TRBV7-2 to TRBJ1-3, with D possibly matching TRBD1 (5 bases). Germline-derived CDR1 and CDR2 are SGHTA and FQGNSA. The germline V and J ends were trimmed by 5 bases and 8 bases, with 13 bases remaining between them. This CDR3 region has 13 residues. The CDR3: CASSPRGGYTIYF. CDR3 sequence (DNA): TGTGCCAGCAGCCCCCGCGGGGGATACACCATATATTTT.

The gene calls are TRBV19 and TRBJ1-2, with D perhaps TRBD1 (5 bases). The CDR3 runs to 17 residues. Germline CDR1 reads LNHDA; CDR2 reads SQIVND (reference sequence). The V gene lost 7 bases and the J gene lost 4 bases, with 25 bases spanning the gap. CDR3 sequence (DNA): TGTGCCAGTAATCCCTCCGGGGGAGGGGATGGGGGCTATGGCTACACCTTC. Its translation is CASNPSGGGDGGYGYTF.

The CDR3 DNA follows: TGCGCCAGCAGCTTGGGGCTCCAAGAGACCCAGTACTTC. Amino acid sequence: CASSLGLQETQYF. This chain uses TRBV5-1 with TRBJ2-5; D gene uncertain. This CDR3 region has 13 residues. V was pared by 0 bases and J by 1 base, with 4 bases between. Germline V gene lookup returns CDR1 SGHRS and CDR2 YFSETQ.

The chain carries TRBV20-1 and TRBJ1-2; D is undetermined. V lost 0 bases and J 7 bases, leaving 6 bases between the germline ends. Germline-derived CDR1 and CDR2 are DFQATT and SNEGSKA (reference sequence). The CDR3 totals 11 residues. CDR3 sequence reads: CSARDQAGYTF. The CDR3 region has the DNA TGCAGTGCTAGAGACCAGGCTGGCTACACCTTC.

This rearrangement joins TRBV29-1 to TRBJ2-1, with 9 bases fitting TRBD1. The CDR3 runs to 14 residues. CDR1 is SQVTM and CDR2 is ANQGSEA in the germline V gene. V lost 7 bases to trimming and J lost 6 bases; unmatched junction nucleotides: 10. In DNA form, the CDR3 reads TGCAGCGCCGTACGACAGGGGGTCCTCAATGAGCAGTTCTTC. Translated: CSAVRQGVLNEQFF.

The V gene is TRBV7-2, the J gene TRBJ2-3, with D unresolved. The CDR3 is 11 residues long. Trimming left V 4 bases short and J 4 bases short, with 3 bases between. The V gene's germline CDR1 is SGHTA and CDR2 FQGNSA. CDR3 loop: CASSSADTQYF. Written as DNA, the CDR3 is TGTGCCAGCAGCTCAGCAGATACGCAGTATTTT.

The chain has TRBV15 and TRBJ1-2; TRBD1 matches 8 bases. With V trimmed by 3 bases and J by 3 bases, 9 bases remained unmatched. The CDR3 runs to 16 residues. Germline V CDR1 and CDR2: LNHNV, YYDKDF (reference sequence). CDR3 protein: CATSRDGTGPHYGYTF. CDR3 DNA: TGTGCCACCAGCAGGGATGGGACAGGCCCTCACTATGGCTACACCTTC. The entire variable domain, with the rest obtained from reference TRBV15 and TRBJ1-2, is as follows: DAMVIQNPRYQVTQFGKPVTLSCSQTLNHNVMYWYQQKSSQAPKLLFHYYDKDFNNEADTPDNFQSRRPNTSFCFLDIRSPGLGDTAMYLCATSRDGTGPHYGYTFGSGTRLTVV.

J is TRBJ1-2 and V is TRBV5-1; no clear D gene. V lost 1 base and J lost 0, with 10 bases in between. Germline CDR1 and CDR2: SGHRS and YFSETQ. The CDR3 is 15 amino acids. Written as DNA, the CDR3 is TGCGCCAGCAGCTTGATAGGAGCTTCTAACTATGGCTACACCTTC. Translation gives CASSLIGASNYGYTF.

V and J are TRBV7-3 and TRBJ2-1; the match to TRBD2 covers 9 bases. The CDR3 is 16 amino acids. V lost 3 bases to trimming and J lost 6 bases; unmatched junction nucleotides: 9. Germline loops: CDR1 SGHTA, CDR2 FQGTGA. CDR3 DNA: TGTGCCAGCAGCTTGGGCGGGGGGGCCGGTTTCAATGAGCAGTTCTTC. It encodes CASSLGGGAGFNEQFF.

The CDR3 DNA is TGTGCCAGCAGCATCTCAGCGGCCCAAGAGACCCAGTACTTC. This encodes CASSISAAQETQYF. The chain recombines TRBV7-2 with TRBJ2-5; maybe TRBD2 (5 bases). There are 14 residues in the CDR3. Germline V lookup: CDR1 SGHTA, CDR2 FQGNSA. V lost 5 bases and J 1 base, leaving 11 bases between the germline ends.

About this clone: The same CDR3 is also encoded by other DNA sequences in this sample. CDR3 loop: CASSLRDTQYF. CDR3 DNA sequence: TGTGCCAGCAGCTTGCGAGATACGCAGTATTTT. This chain links TRBV7-6 with TRBJ2-3; no firm D call. Germline values: CDR1 SGHVS, CDR2 FNYEAQ. V gave up 3 bases and J gave up 5 bases, with 3 bases separating them. This CDR3 is 11 amino acids long.

The chain employs TRBV11-2 and TRBJ2-7; TRBD1 matches 9 bases. This CDR3 region has 14 residues. Trimming cost V 6 bases and J 6 bases; bases outside gene matches: 9. Per the germline V gene, CDR1 is SGHAT and CDR2 is FQNNGV. This CDR3 reads CASSSSGQGTEQYF. In DNA, the CDR3 is TGTGCCAGCAGTTCGTCGGGACAGGGTACCGAGCAGTACTTC.

The gene calls are TRBV7-7 and TRBJ2-3; tentative D call: TRBD1 (6 bases). The CDR3 has 14 amino acids. Germline CDR1 and CDR2: SSHAT and FNYEAQ (reference sequence). The DNA for the CDR3 is TGTGCTAGCGCGCAGGGGCACGGCACAGATACGCAGTATTTT. Residues: CASAQGHGTDTQYF.

The chain recombines TRBV19 with TRBJ1-2, with 7 bases lining up with TRBD1. The germline gives CDR1 LNHDA, CDR2 SQIVND (reference sequence). CDR3 length: 13 amino acids. Trimming took 5 bases from V and 4 from J; bases not matched to a gene: 4. CDR3 sequence: CASSLQGSYGYTF. CDR3 sequence (DNA): TGTGCCAGTAGTCTACAGGGGAGCTATGGCTACACCTTC. The complete variable domain, with remaining parts taken from reference TRBV19 and TRBJ1-2, reads DGGITQSPKYLFRKEGQNVTLSCEQNLNHDAMYWYRQDPGQGLRLIYYSQIVNDFQKGDIAEGYSVSREKKESFPLTVTSAQKNPTAFYLCASSLQGSYGYTFGSGTRLTVV.

The chain employs TRBV7-9 and TRBJ2-2, with D unclear. The CDR3 runs 15 residues. In germline, CDR1 is SEHNR, CDR2 FQNEAQ (reference sequence). Trimming pared 5 bases from V and 4 bases from J, leaving 14 bases between. CDR3 residues: CASSRVMVGTGELFF. In DNA, the CDR3 is TGTGCCAGCAGCCGGGTTATGGTGGGCACCGGGGAGCTGTTTTTT.

The V gene is TRBV6-5, the J gene TRBJ2-3; D perhaps matches TRBD1 (5 bases). CDR1 MNHEY and CDR2 SVGAGI come from the germline V gene. The ends were cut back, 5 bases at V and 3 bases at J, with 12 bases in the middle. The CDR3 length is 14 residues. The CDR3 spells CASSQRGRTDTQYF. The CDR3 region has the DNA TGTGCCAGCAGTCAAAGGGGAAGGACAGATACGCAGTATTTT.

This chain links TRBV6-5 with TRBJ1-2; the match to TRBD1 covers 7 bases. V lost 6 bases to trimming and J lost 4 bases; unmatched junction nucleotides: 8. The CDR3 is made up of 14 amino acids. Germline CDR1 is MNHEY and CDR2 is SVGAGI. CDR3 protein: CASSPGTASYGYTF. The CDR3 DNA reads TGTGCCAGCAGCCCCGGGACAGCGTCCTATGGCTACACCTTC.